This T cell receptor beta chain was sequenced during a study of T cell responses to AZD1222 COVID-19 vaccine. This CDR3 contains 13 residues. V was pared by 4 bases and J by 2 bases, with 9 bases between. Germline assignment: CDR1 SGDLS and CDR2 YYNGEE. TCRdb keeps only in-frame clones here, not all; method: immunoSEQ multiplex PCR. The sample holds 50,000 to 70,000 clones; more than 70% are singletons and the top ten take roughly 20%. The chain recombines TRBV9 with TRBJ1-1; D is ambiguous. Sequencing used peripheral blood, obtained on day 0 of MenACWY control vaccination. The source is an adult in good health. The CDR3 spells CASSPRSNTEAFF. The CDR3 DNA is TGTGCCAGCAGCCCCCGATCCAACACTGAAGCTTTCTTT.